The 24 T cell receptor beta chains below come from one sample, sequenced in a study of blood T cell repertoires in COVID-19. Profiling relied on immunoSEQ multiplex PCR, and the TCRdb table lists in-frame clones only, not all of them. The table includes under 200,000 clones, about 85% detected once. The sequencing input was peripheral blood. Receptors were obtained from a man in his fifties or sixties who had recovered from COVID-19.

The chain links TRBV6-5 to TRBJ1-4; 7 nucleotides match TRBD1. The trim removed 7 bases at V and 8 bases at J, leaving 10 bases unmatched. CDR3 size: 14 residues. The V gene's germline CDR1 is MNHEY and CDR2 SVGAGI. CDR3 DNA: TGTGCCAGCACCCGAACAGGGGTGCGCGAAAAACTGTTTTTT. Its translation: CASTRTGVREKLFF.

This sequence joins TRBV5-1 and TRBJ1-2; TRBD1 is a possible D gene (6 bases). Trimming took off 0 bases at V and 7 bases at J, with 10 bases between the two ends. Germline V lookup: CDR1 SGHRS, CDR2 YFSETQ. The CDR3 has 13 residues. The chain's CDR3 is CASSLEGERGYTF. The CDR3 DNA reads TGCGCCAGCAGCTTGGAGGGGGAGCGTGGCTACACCTTC. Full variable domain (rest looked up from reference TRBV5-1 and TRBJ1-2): KAGVTQTPRYLIKTRGQQVTLSCSPISGHRSVSWYQQTPGQGLQFLFEYFSETQRNKGNFPGRFSGRQFSNSRSEMNVSTLELGDSALYLCASSLEGERGYTFGSGTRLTVV.

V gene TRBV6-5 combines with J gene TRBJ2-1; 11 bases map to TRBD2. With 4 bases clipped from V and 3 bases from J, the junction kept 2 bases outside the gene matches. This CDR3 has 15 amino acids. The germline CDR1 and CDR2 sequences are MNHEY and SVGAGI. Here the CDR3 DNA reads TGTGCCAGCAGTTCCCTAGCGGGGGGCTACAATGAGCAGTTCTTC. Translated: CASSSLAGGYNEQFF.

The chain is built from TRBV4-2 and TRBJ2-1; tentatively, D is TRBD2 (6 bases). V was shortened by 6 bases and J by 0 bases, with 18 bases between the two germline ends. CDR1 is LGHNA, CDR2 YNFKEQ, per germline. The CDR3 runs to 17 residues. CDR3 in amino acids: CASRGGGQADSYNEQFF. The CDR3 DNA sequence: TGTGCCAGCAGGGGAGGAGGGCAGGCGGACTCCTACAATGAGCAGTTCTTC.

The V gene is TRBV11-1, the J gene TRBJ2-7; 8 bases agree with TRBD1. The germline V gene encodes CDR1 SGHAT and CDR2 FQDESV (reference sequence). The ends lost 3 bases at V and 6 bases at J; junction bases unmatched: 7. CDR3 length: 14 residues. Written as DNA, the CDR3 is TGTGCCAGCAGCTTCACAGGGGGGAACGGCGAGCAGTACTTC. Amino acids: CASSFTGGNGEQYF.

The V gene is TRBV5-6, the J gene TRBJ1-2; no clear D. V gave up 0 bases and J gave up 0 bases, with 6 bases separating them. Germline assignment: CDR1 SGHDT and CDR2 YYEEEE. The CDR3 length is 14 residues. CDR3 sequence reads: CASSLGGANYGYTF. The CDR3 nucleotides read TGTGCCAGCAGCTTGGGCGGGGCTAACTATGGCTACACCTTC.

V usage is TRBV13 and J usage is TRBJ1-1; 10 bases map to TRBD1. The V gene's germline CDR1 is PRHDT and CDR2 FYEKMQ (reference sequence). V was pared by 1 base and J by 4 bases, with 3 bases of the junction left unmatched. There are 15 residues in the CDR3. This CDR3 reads CASSLAGQGTTEAFF. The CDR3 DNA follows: TGTGCCAGCAGCTTAGCGGGACAGGGGACCACTGAAGCTTTCTTT.

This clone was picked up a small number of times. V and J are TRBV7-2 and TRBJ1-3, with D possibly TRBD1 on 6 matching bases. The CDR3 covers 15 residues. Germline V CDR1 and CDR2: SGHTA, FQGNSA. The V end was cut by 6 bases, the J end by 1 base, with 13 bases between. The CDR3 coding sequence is TGTGCCAGCAGTCTGGACAGTGGTTCTGGAAACACCATATATTTT. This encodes CASSLDSGSGNTIYF.

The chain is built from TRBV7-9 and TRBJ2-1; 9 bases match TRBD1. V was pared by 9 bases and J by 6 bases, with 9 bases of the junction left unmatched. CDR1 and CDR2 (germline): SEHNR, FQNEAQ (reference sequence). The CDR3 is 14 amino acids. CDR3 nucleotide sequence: TGTGCCAGTACTCCGGACAGGGGCCCCAATGAGCAGTTCTTC. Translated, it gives CASTPDRGPNEQFF.

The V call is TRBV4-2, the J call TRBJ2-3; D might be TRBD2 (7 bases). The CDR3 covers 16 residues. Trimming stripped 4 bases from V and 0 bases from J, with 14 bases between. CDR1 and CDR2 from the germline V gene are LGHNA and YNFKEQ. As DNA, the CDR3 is TGTGCCAGCAGCCGCAGCGCGGGGGCCAGCACAGATACGCAGTATTTT. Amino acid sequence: CASSRSAGASTDTQYF.

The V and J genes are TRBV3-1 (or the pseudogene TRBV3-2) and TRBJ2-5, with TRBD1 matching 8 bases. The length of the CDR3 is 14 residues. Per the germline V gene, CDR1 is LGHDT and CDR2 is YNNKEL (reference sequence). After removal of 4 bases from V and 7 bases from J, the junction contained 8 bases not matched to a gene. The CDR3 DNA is TGTGCCAGCAGCCCGTCCGACAGGGGTGGGACCCAGTACTTC. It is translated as CASSPSDRGGTQYF.

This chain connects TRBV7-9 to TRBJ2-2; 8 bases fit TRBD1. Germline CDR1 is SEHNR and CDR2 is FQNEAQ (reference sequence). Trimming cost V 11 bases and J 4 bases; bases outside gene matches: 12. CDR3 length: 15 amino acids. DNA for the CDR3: TGTGCCCCATATGGTTCGGACAGGGCCACCGGGGAGCTGTTTTTT. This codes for CAPYGSDRATGELFF.

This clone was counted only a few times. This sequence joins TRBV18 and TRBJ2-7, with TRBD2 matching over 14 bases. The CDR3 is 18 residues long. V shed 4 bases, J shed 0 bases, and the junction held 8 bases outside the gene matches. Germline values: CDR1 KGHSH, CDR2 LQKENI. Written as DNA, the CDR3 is TGTGCCAGCTCACGGGGGACTAGCGGGGGCCTAAGCTCCTACGAGCAGTACTTC. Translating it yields CASSRGTSGGLSSYEQYF.

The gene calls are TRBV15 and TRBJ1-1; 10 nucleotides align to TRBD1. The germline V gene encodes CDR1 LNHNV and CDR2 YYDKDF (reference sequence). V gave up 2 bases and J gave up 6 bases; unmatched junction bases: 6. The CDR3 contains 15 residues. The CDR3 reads CATSRRDRGVSEAFF. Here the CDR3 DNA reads TGTGCCACCAGCAGACGGGACAGGGGCGTCTCTGAAGCTTTCTTT.

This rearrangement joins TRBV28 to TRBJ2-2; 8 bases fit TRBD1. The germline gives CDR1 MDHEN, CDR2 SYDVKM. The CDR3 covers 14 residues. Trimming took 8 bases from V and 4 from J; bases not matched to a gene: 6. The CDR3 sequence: CASFDRGGTGELFF. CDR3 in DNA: TGTGCCAGCTTCGACAGGGGCGGCACCGGGGAGCTGTTTTTT. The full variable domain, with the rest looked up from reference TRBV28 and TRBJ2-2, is DVKVTQSSRYLVKRTGEKVFLECVQDMDHENMFWYRQDPGLGLRLIYFSYDVKMKEKGDIPEGYSVSREKKERFSLILESASTNQTSMYLCASFDRGGTGELFFGEGSRLTVL.

The CDR3 loop reads CASRKRGDEQYF. The DNA for the CDR3 is TGTGCCAGCAGGAAGCGGGGGGACGAGCAGTACTTC. This chain joins TRBV7-3 and TRBJ2-7; 9 positions agree with TRBD2. CDR3 length equals 12 residues. The J segment lost 5 bases and the V segment lost 6 bases, leaving 2 bases of the junction unmatched. Germline loops: CDR1 SGHTA, CDR2 FQGTGA.

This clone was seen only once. CDR3 sequence: CASSQEGWGGMGNEQFF. For the CDR3, the DNA is TGCGCCAGCAGCCAAGAGGGGTGGGGCGGCATGGGGAATGAGCAGTTCTTC. The chain is built from TRBV4-3 and TRBJ2-1; a weak D match, TRBD1 (5 bases). The V gene's germline CDR1 is LGHNA and CDR2 YSLEER. V was trimmed by 0 bases and J by 7 bases, leaving 19 bases between them. The CDR3 extends over 17 amino acids.

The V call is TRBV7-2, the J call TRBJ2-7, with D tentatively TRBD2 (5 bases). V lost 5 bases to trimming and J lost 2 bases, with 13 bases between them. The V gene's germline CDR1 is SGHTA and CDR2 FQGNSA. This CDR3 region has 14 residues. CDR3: CASSAPGSPYEQYF. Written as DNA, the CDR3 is TGTGCCAGCAGCGCCCCGGGGTCTCCCTACGAGCAGTACTTC.

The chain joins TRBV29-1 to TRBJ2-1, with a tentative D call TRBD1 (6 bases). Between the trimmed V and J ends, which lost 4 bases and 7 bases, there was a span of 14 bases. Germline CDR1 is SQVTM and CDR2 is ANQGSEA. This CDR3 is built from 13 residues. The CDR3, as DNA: TGCAGCGTTGCAGGGGCCCCTCTAAATGAGCAGTTCTTC. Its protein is CSVAGAPLNEQFF.

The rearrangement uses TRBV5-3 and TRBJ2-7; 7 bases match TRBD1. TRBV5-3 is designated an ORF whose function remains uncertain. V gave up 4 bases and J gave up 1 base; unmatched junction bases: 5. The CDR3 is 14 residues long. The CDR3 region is CARSPQTGSYEQYF. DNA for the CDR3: TGTGCCAGAAGCCCCCAGACAGGGTCCTACGAGCAGTACTTC.

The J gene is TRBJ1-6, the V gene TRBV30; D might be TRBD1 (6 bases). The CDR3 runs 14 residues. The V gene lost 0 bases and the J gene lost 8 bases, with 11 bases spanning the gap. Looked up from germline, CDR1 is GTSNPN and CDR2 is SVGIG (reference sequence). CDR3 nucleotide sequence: TGTGCCTGGAGTGTACCCACAGGGTATTCACCCCTCCACTTT. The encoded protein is CAWSVPTGYSPLHF.

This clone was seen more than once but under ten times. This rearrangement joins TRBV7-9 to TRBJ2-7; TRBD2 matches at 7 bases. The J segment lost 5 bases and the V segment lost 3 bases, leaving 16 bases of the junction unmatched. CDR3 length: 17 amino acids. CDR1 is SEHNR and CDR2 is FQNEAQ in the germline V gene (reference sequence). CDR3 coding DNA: TGTGCCAGCAGCTTCCCCACCGGGGCGGGGGAGCGAGACGAGCAGTACTTC. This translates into CASSFPTGAGERDEQYF.

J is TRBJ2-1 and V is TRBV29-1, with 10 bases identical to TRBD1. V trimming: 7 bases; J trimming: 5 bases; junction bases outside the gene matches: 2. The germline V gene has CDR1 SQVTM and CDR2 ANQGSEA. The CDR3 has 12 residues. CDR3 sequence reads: CSGDRGDNEQFF. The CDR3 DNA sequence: TGCAGCGGGGACAGGGGAGACAATGAGCAGTTCTTC.

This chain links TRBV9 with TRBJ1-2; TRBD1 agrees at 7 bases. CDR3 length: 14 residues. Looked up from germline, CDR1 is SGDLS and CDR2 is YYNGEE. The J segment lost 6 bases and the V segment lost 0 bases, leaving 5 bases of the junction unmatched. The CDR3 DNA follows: TGTGCCAGCAGCGTAGACCGGCAGGGGGATGGCTACACCTTC. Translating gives CASSVDRQGDGYTF.